These 4 T cell receptor beta chains were all obtained from the same sample, sequenced in a study of blood T cell repertoires in COVID-19. Sequencing used immunoSEQ multiplex PCR; TCRdb keeps in-frame clones, though not all of them. The sample records about 270,000 clones, approximately 86% being singletons. The sample taken for sequencing was peripheral blood. The receptors were sampled from a man aged 35 to 55 with active or convalescent COVID-19.

The V and J genes are TRBV5-1 and TRBJ2-5; 7 bases are shared with TRBD1. V lost 6 bases, J lost 2 bases, and 4 bases stayed unmatched. Germline values: CDR1 SGHRS, CDR2 YFSETQ. The CDR3 has 13 residues. Here the CDR3 reads CASKGTAQETQYF. The CDR3 DNA follows: TGCGCCAGCAAAGGGACAGCTCAAGAGACCCAGTACTTC.

This chain links TRBV10-3 with TRBJ2-7; 7 bases are a match to TRBD1. V lost 4 bases and J lost 2; bases outside the gene matches: 2. This CDR3 is built from 13 residues. Per the germline V gene, CDR1 is ENHRY and CDR2 is SYGVKD. The CDR3 region has the DNA TGTGCCATCAGTGTCCAGGGGGCCTACGAGCAGTACTTC. Translated, it gives CAISVQGAYEQYF.

The chain employs TRBV5-6 and TRBJ1-1; the match to TRBD1 covers 9 bases. The ends lost 0 bases at V and 5 bases at J; junction bases unmatched: 2. Germline CDR1 SGHDT, CDR2 YYEEEE. The CDR3 loop spans 14 amino acids. Written as DNA, the CDR3 is TGTGCCAGCAGCTTGGACAGGGGGCATACTGAAGCTTTCTTT. It specifies CASSLDRGHTEAFF.

This clone was seen a handful of times. The rearrangement links TRBV6-5 to TRBJ2-7; the match to TRBD2 covers 7 bases. Germline V lookup: CDR1 MNHEY, CDR2 SVGAGI. V dropped 1 base and J dropped 4; count of bases not matched to a gene: 10. The length of the CDR3 is 16 residues. The CDR3 loop reads CASSYFGGKGSYEQYF. The CDR3 DNA reads as TGTGCCAGCAGTTACTTCGGGGGGAAAGGATCTTACGAGCAGTACTTC.